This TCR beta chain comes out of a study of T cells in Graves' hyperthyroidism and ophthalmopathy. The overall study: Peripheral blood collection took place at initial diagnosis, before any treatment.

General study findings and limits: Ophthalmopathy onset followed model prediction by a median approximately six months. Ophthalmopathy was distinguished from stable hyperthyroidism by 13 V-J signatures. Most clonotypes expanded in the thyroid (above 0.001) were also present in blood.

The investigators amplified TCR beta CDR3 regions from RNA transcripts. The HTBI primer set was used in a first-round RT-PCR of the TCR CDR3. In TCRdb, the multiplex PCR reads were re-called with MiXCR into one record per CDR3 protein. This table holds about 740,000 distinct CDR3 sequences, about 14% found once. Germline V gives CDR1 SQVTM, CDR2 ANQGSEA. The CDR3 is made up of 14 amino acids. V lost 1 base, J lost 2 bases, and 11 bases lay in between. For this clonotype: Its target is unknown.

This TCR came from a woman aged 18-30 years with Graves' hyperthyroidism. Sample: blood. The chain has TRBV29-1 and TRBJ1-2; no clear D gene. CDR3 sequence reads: CSVEGGIDNYGYTF. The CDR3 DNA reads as TGCAGCGTTGAAGGCGGGATTGACAACTATGGCTACACCTTC. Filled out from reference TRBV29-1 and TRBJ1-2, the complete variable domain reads SAVISQKPSRDICQRGTSLTIQCQVDSQVTMMFWYRQQPGQSLTLIATANQGSEATYESGFVIDKFPISRPNLTFSTLTVSNMSPEDSSIYLCSVEGGIDNYGYTFGSGTRLTVV.